This T cell receptor (beta chain) stems from a study of Ad26.COV2.S vaccination and SARS-CoV-2 variants (dated by TCRdb to about 2021). Looking at the study overall: Vaccine-arm donors came from COV1001, a multicentre, randomized, double-blind, placebo-controlled phase I-IIa trial of Ad26.COV2.S in healthy adults. Ad26.COV2.S was administered intramuscularly at 5 x 10^10 or 1 x 10^11 viral particles, either as a single shot or as two shots given 56 days apart. The specificity and breadth of SARS-CoV-2-reactive T cell receptors after Ad26.COV2.S vaccination were assessed by TCRbeta repertoire sequencing. The TCR-sequenced set comprised about 30 samples: around 20 Ad26.COV2.S vaccine recipients, 5 placebo recipients and 8 SARS-CoV-2 convalescent individuals. Trial participants were randomized into five groups of five: low-dose or high-dose Ad26.COV2.S given once or twice, or placebo on both occasions. Blinding of investigators to trial group allocation was maintained during experiments and outcome assessment. Overall study outcomes, separate from this receptor: The authors noted that total T cell responses may have been underestimated by the TCR breadth and depth analyses. The study lacked the statistical power to compare responses across vaccine doses or regimens. After vaccination, spike-specific CD8+ and CD4+ T cell responses were reported to show substantial breadth. Higher spike-specific TCR breadth was observed in Ad26.COV2.S recipients than in placebo recipients (P = 0.0014). Non-spike TCR breadth was comparable between vaccine and placebo recipients, consistent with the vaccine containing only spike.

As regards this clone: Its antigen specificity is not known. No much larger clonotype is one base removed from it; base qualities were not supplied.

The immunoSEQ Assay was the method used to sequence TCRbeta CDR3 regions. After extraction, genomic DNA underwent amplification by bias-controlled multiplex PCR, followed by high-throughput sequencing. The authors' pipeline ran thus. To quantify the absolute abundance of every unique TCRbeta CDR3 region, sequences were collapsed and filtered. T cell fraction was estimated by normalizing TCRbeta template counts to usable DNA, which was measured by amplifying reference genes present in all nucleated cells. Repertoire TCRs were annotated as SARS-CoV-2-specific by exact matching of V gene, CDR3 amino acid sequence and J gene to a known reactive TCR set. The reference SARS-CoV-2 TCR set came from MIRA and was filtered for enrichment in COVID-19-positive ImmuneCODE repertoires, removing public or cross-reactive TCRs. Drawing on the MIRA antigens, annotated TCRs were analysed further at the level of specific ORF or position within ORF. Breadth was defined as annotated unique rearrangements over total unique productive rearrangements; depth was the summed frequency of those rearrangements. TCR breadth was compared between groups using two-sided Wilcoxon rank-sum tests. Not all clones reach the TCRdb copy of this immuneACCESS table, which keeps in-frame sequences only. Checked studies attribute under half of the gap to unresolved V genes and leave the rest unexplained. V and J calls and clone size are given by that table; D and trimming were obtained from the DNA. The sample table shows a few hundred thousand clones, and around 86% are seen once. The top ten clonotypes cover roughly 3.6% of the sample.

Reading from cysteine to phenylalanine, the CDR3 counts 16 amino acids. Only CDR3 DNA is held: 48 bases, read in frame from base 1. Relative to germline, V is missing 8 bases and J is missing 6 bases, with 16 bases of the junction outside any gene match. CDR1 is given as KGHSH and CDR2 as LQKENI, both from the germline V gene. The treatment or condition label, read with the paper, signifies: some 20 received Ad26.COV2.S at low or high dose, single or two shots; roughly five received placebo; per-sample allocation not given. For vaccine and placebo recipients, the sequenced repertoires came from samples collected on day 63 after the first injection. Cohort 1b enrolled roughly 25 adults aged 18-55 years at a single site in Boston, USA, between 29 July and 7 August 2020. Ad26.COV2.S was a replication-incompetent adenovirus type 26 vector that expressed a prefusion-stabilized SARS-CoV-2 spike protein derived from the original Wuhan strain.

Recombination connected TRBV18 to TRBJ2-7; TRBD1 aligns with 10 central bases. This TCR derives from a person aged 18-65 years who received the Ad26.COV2.S COVID-19 vaccine or a placebo. Specimen: peripheral blood, collected in a trial of Ad26.COV2.S vaccine versus placebo. CDR3 region: CASDRDRGGFGAEQYF. The nucleotides read TGTGCCAGCGATCGGGACAGGGGTGGATTTGGAGCCGAGCAGTACTTC.